This record covers a single T cell receptor (beta chain). Its antigen is unidentified. Trimming took 4 bases from V and 6 from J; bases not matched to a gene: 11. In germline, CDR1 is SEHNR, CDR2 FQNEAQ (reference sequence). The CDR3 contains 16 residues. This specimen comes from a study of T cell responses to AZD1222 COVID-19 vaccine. Regarding the study as a whole: Samples come after the peak T cell response, not at day 14. The donor group comprised mostly white British people and more females; the analysis possibly underestimated clonal diversity. Baseline testing showed seropositivity in only a handful of AZD1222 recipients.

Sequenced by immunoSEQ multiplex PCR; TCRdb stores in-frame clones only, minus some. The sample holds fewer than 120,000 clones, about 87% seen once. The TCR originated in an adult who received the AZD1222 COVID-19 vaccine. The V and J genes are TRBV7-9 and TRBJ1-4, with TRBD1 matching over 7 bases. Sequenced here: peripheral blood, sampled 28 days after the second AZD1222 dose. In DNA, the CDR3 is TGTGCCAGCAGCTCACCCCCTGACAGGGCGGATGAAAAACTGTTTTTT. Encoded protein: CASSSPPDRADEKLFF.